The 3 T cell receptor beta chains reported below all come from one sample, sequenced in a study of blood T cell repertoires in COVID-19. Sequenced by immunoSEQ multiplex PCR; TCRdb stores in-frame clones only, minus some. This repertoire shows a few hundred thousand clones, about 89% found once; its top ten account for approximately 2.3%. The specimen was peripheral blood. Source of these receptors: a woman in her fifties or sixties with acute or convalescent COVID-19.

As DNA, the CDR3 is TGTGCCAGCAGCGTAGTTTCAGGGGGCCCCTATAATTCACCCCTCCACTTT. Translation gives CASSVVSGGPYNSPLHF. The chain employs TRBV9 and TRBJ1-6; 8 bases are a match to TRBD1. The CDR3 extends over 17 amino acids. In germline, CDR1 is SGDLS, CDR2 YYNGEE. V was pared by 0 bases and J by 2 bases, with 4 bases of the junction left unmatched.

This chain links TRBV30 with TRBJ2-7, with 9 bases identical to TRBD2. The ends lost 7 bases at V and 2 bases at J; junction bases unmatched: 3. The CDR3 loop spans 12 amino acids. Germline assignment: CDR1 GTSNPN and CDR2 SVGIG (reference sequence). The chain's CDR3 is CASTSGTYEQYF. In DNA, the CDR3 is TGTGCCTCGACTAGCGGAACCTACGAGCAGTACTTC.

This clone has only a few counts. The CDR3 DNA follows: TGCGCCAGCAGCTTGGCTCCGGGTCTGTACGAGCAGTACTTC. It translates to CASSLAPGLYEQYF. The chain combines TRBV5-1 with TRBJ2-7; D is unclear. CDR3 length: 14 residues. CDR1 is SGHRS and CDR2 is YFSETQ in the germline V gene. V dropped 0 bases and J dropped 4 bases, with 11 bases sitting between them.